Below, 14 T cell receptor beta chains from the same sample are listed, as sequenced in a study of metastatic and nonmetastatic thyroid tumors. TCRdb called clones again from the PCR reads with MiXCR. This repertoire shows about 38,000 clones, about 24% found once; its top ten account for 9.6%. All patients were untreated before thyroid surgery. Material for sequencing was blood. Every receptor here comes from a female donor with papillary thyroid cancer or a benign thyroid nodule (not recorded which). Some clones in this sample may be carry-over from other donors' samples.

The V and J genes are TRBV11-3 and TRBJ2-3; 9 bases fit TRBD2. The V gene's germline CDR1 is SGHNT and CDR2 YENEEA. V was pared by 5 bases and J by 2 bases, with 2 bases of the junction left unmatched. CDR3 length equals 14 residues. The CDR3 sequence is CASSGGGVTDTQYF. CDR3 in DNA: TGTGCCAGCAGCGGCGGGGGGGTCACAGATACGCAGTATTTT.

The CDR3 DNA reads TGCGCCAGCAGCTTCCGAAGCCAAAGGGAAGTCGATCAGCCCCAGCATTTT. Translating it yields CASSFRSQREVDQPQHF. The rearrangement links TRBV5-1 to TRBJ1-5; D not resolved. This CDR3 has 17 residues. Trimming took off 2 bases at V and 5 bases at J, with 20 bases between the two ends. CDR1 and CDR2 from the germline V gene are SGHRS and YFSETQ.

The chain recombines TRBV5-1 with TRBJ2-7, with 7 nucleotides matching TRBD2. V dropped 3 bases and J dropped 3; count of bases not matched to a gene: 12. Germline CDR1 is SGHRS and CDR2 is YFSETQ. CDR3 size: 16 residues. The CDR3: CASSSGGGRAYYEQYF. CDR3 sequence (DNA): TGCGCCAGCAGCTCGGGCGGGGGTAGGGCATACTACGAGCAGTACTTC.

This clone was observed many times. The chain is built from TRBV4-1 and TRBJ2-7; possible D gene TRBD1, 5 bases. V dropped 5 bases and J dropped 3 bases, with 8 bases sitting between them. The germline CDR1 and CDR2 sequences are MGHRA and YSYEKL. CDR3 length: 12 residues. In DNA form, the CDR3 reads TGCGCCAGCAGCTCCGACAGCTACGAGCAGTACTTC. Translated, it gives CASSSDSYEQYF.

This clone was counted a few times. The V gene is TRBV19, the J gene TRBJ2-7; D gene ambiguous. Looked up from germline, CDR1 is LNHDA and CDR2 is SQIVND (reference sequence). V gave up 3 bases and J gave up 4 bases, with 13 bases separating them. The CDR3 is made up of 14 amino acids. DNA of the CDR3: TGTGCCAGTAGTATCGGACGGACCTCGTACGAGCAGTACTTC. It translates to CASSIGRTSYEQYF.

To note about this clone: The junction does not match germline at one end; this may be a read error. This rearrangement joins TRBV20-1 to TRBJ1-5, with 7 bases fitting TRBD1. The CDR3 is 17 residues long. The V gene's germline CDR1 is DFQATT and CDR2 SNEGSKA (reference sequence). The CDR3 sequence is CNATYRGLGYINQPQHF. The CDR3 DNA is TGCAATGCTACGTACAGGGGACTGGGGTATATCAATCAGCCCCAGCATTTT.

In its sample, this clone was seen many times. CDR3 sequence (DNA): TGTGCCAGCAGTGTGGGGGGAAGAGGCAAAAACATTCAGTACTTC. Translated, it gives CASSVGGRGKNIQYF. The chain joins TRBV6-1 to TRBJ2-4; D possibly corresponds to TRBD2 (6 bases). Trimming stripped 4 bases from V and 3 bases from J, with 13 bases between. This CDR3 has 15 amino acids. CDR1 is MNHNS, CDR2 SASEGT, per germline.

In its sample, this clone was seen many times. The rearrangement links TRBV2 to TRBJ1-3; unclear D gene. The CDR3 has 14 residues. Trimming stripped 7 bases from V and 0 bases from J, with 10 bases between. Germline V gives CDR1 SNHLY, CDR2 FYNNEI. CDR3 nucleotide sequence: TGTGCCAGCAATAGTTGGGCCTCTGGAAACACCATATATTTT. Translated, it gives CASNSWASGNTIYF.

In this sample, this clone turned up a few times. The rearrangement joins TRBV6-1 to TRBJ1-3; D remains unclear. Trimming removed 6 bases from V and 8 bases from J, with 20 bases in between. The CDR3 totals 15 residues. Germline assignment: CDR1 MNHNS and CDR2 SASEGT. CDR3 in amino acids: CASRRLDPAGYTIYF. The CDR3 nucleotides are TGTGCCAGCAGACGACTGGACCCCGCTGGCTACACCATATATTTT.

This clone was seen ten or more times. The chain carries TRBV6-4 and TRBJ2-1, with TRBD2 identical over 12 bases. The CDR3 spans 15 residues. Per germline, CDR1 MRHNA and CDR2 SNTAGT. Trimming at V came to 5 bases and at J to 7 bases, leaving 6 bases not matched to a gene. Written as DNA, the CDR3 is TGTGCCAGCAGTCCTAGCGGGGGGGCGAGTAATGAGCAGTTCTTC. This translates into CASSPSGGASNEQFF.

This clone was detected only once. V and J are TRBV20-1 and TRBJ1-1, with 7 bases fitting TRBD1. V shed 0 bases and J 6 bases; nucleotides not matched to a gene: 10. The CDR3 covers 15 residues. Germline loops: CDR1 DFQATT, CDR2 SNEGSKA (reference sequence). Here the CDR3 reads CSARDFARGISEAFF. CDR3 sequence (DNA): TGCAGTGCTAGAGATTTCGCCAGGGGGATCTCTGAAGCTTTCTTT.

The CDR3 sequence: CASSLAPGLGAEAFF. The CDR3 coding sequence is TGTGCCAGCAGCTTGGCACCGGGCCTGGGCGCTGAAGCTTTCTTT. The chain employs TRBV7-9 and TRBJ1-1; D ambiguous. The CDR3 spans 15 residues. Germline-derived CDR1 and CDR2 are SEHNR and FQNEAQ (reference sequence). Trimming pared 3 bases from V and 6 bases from J, leaving 17 bases between.

This clone occurred many times. This chain joins TRBV7-8 and TRBJ1-6; D unresolved. Trimming took 5 bases from V and 10 from J, leaving 18 bases between them. Germline V gene sequence: CDR1 SGHVS, CDR2 FQNEAQ. The CDR3 is 15 amino acids. The CDR3 bases are TGTGCCAGCAGCCGACAAGACGGGTTGGGGTCACCCCTCCACTTT. It specifies CASSRQDGLGSPLHF. Looking up the rest from reference TRBV7-8 and TRBJ1-6 gives the full variable domain: GAGVSQSPRYKVAKRGQDVALRCDPISGHVSLFWYQQALGQGPEFLTYFQNEAQLDKSGLPSDRFFAERPEGSVSTLKIQRTQQEDSAVYLCASSRQDGLGSPLHFGNGTRLTVT.

This clone ranks as medium-sized. V gene TRBV28 combines with J gene TRBJ1-6; maybe TRBD1 (6 bases). CDR3 length: 15 amino acids. V lost 2 bases, J lost 10 bases, and 15 bases lay in between. Germline V gene sequence: CDR1 MDHEN, CDR2 SYDVKM. The CDR3: CASSLKGRGGSPLHF. Here the CDR3 DNA reads TGTGCCAGCAGTTTAAAGGGCAGGGGAGGGTCACCCCTCCACTTT.